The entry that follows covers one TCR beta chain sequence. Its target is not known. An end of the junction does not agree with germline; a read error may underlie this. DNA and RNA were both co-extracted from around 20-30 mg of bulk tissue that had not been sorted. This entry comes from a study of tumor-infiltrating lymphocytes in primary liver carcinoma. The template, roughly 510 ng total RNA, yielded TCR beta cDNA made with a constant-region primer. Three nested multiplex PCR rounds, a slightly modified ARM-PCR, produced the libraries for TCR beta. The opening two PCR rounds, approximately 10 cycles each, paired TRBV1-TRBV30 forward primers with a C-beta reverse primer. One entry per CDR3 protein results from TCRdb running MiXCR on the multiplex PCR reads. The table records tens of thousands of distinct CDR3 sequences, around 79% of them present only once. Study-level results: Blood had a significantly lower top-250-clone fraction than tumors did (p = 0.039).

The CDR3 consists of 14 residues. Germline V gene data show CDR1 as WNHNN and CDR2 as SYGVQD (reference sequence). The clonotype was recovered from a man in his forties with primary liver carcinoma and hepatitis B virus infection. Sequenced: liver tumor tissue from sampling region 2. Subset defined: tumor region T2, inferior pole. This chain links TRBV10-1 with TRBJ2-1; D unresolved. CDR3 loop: CASSGRSSYNEQFF. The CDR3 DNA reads TGCGCCAGCAGCGGCAGGAGCTCCTACAATGAGCAGTTTTTC.